Below are 24 T cell receptor beta chains sequenced from a single sample in a study of cytomegalovirus exposure and HLA in healthy donors (dated by TCRdb to the late 2010s). The receptor library was made with the immunoSEQ multiplex PCR assay. The multiplex PCR relied on a mix of 60 forward primers for TCR Vbeta segments and 13 reverse primers for TCR Jbeta segments. TCRdb's version of the immuneACCESS table is confined to in-frame rearrangements and falls short of the full clone set. An unresolved V gene accounts for under half of the shortfall where checked; the remainder is of unknown origin. Across this sample there are 170,000 or so clones, with about four fifths seen only once. Of the sample, 6% to 7.5% falls within the top ten clones. Sequenced material: PBMCs. The origin of the receptors is a man younger than 45 in good health and CMV-seropositive.

The rearrangement joins TRBV7-9 to TRBJ2-2, with 10 nucleotides matching TRBD1. After removal of 4 bases from V and 4 bases from J, the junction contained 15 bases not matched to a gene. Germline assignment: CDR1 SEHNR and CDR2 FQNEAQ (reference sequence). This CDR3 contains 19 residues. In DNA, the CDR3 is TGTGCCAGCAGCTCAACCGACCGACCGGGACAGGGGTTCACCGGGGAGCTGTTTTTT. Amino acid sequence: CASSSTDRPGQGFTGELFF.

The CDR3 sequence is CASSELGVSFF. DNA of the CDR3: TGTGCCAGCAGTGAATTAGGGGTTAGTTTCTTT. This sequence joins TRBV25-1 and TRBJ1-1, with D possibly TRBD1 on 5 matching bases. Germline loops: CDR1 MGHDK, CDR2 SYGVNS. V was pared by 1 base and J by 13 bases, with 10 bases between. This CDR3 comprises 11 residues.

This sequence joins TRBV7-8 and TRBJ2-3; 10 nucleotides line up with TRBD2. Germline V CDR1 and CDR2: SGHVS, FQNEAQ. This CDR3 is built from 15 residues. V was pared by 5 bases and J by 4 bases, with 6 bases of the junction left unmatched. The CDR3 is CASSISGGAADTQYF. CDR3 DNA sequence: TGTGCCAGCAGCATCAGCGGGGGGGCCGCAGATACGCAGTATTTT.

The V call is TRBV5-6, the J call TRBJ2-5; D is ambiguous. The ends were cut back, 0 bases at V and 5 bases at J, with 5 bases in the middle. This CDR3 spans 12 amino acids. The V gene's germline CDR1 is SGHDT and CDR2 YYEEEE. The CDR3 region has the DNA TGTGCCAGCAGCTTGGCCCCGGAGACCCAGTACTTC. Encoded protein: CASSLAPETQYF.

The genes are TRBV6-4 and TRBJ1-5; 9 nucleotides align to TRBD1. Germline CDR1 reads MRHNA; CDR2 reads SNTAGT. The junction had 8 bases not matched to a gene; V was cut back by 9 bases and J by 2 bases. The CDR3 sequence is 15 residues long. DNA for the CDR3: TGTGCCAGGAGACGAAGGACAGGGGGCAATCAGCCCCAGCATTTT. Its translation: CARRRRTGGNQPQHF.

The rearrangement joins TRBV6-5 to TRBJ2-7; D is unresolved. Germline V gives CDR1 MNHEY, CDR2 SVGAGI. CDR3 size: 15 residues. V dropped 2 bases and J dropped 4 bases, with 15 bases sitting between them. CDR3 amino acids: CASSYQAVVRYEQYF. In nucleotides, the CDR3 is TGTGCCAGCAGTTACCAAGCCGTCGTCCGATACGAGCAGTACTTC.

CDR3 in amino acids: CASSRGLAGGREQYF. The CDR3 DNA reads as TGTGCCAGCAGTCGCGGGCTAGCGGGAGGCCGGGAGCAGTACTTC. This rearrangement joins TRBV6-5 to TRBJ2-7; 11 nucleotides align to TRBD2. Germline CDR1 and CDR2: MNHEY and SVGAGI. This CDR3 comprises 15 residues. Germline trimming cut 5 bases from V and 7 bases from J; bases unmatched to any gene: 10.

This rearrangement joins TRBV6-5 to TRBJ1-1; no definite D call. The CDR3 spans 13 residues. Between the trimmed V and J ends, which lost 6 bases and 1 base, there was a span of 9 bases. CDR1 and CDR2 (germline): MNHEY, SVGAGI. This chain's CDR3 is CASSRDKNTEAFF. CDR3 bases: TGTGCCAGCAGCCGTGACAAGAACACTGAAGCTTTCTTT.

The chain couples TRBV7-2 to TRBJ1-1, with 9 bases identical to TRBD1. This CDR3 contains 13 residues. Germline CDR1 SGHTA, CDR2 FQGNSA. The trim removed 4 bases at V and 11 bases at J, leaving 8 bases unmatched. For the CDR3, the DNA is TGTGCCAGCAGCTCTTTGACAGGGGGGATCGCTTTCTTT. This gives the protein CASSSLTGGIAFF.

This clone was counted once. CDR3 in amino acids: CASSLAGSGANVLTF. CDR3 sequence (DNA): TGTGCCAGCAGTTTAGCAGGCTCTGGGGCCAACGTCCTGACTTTC. The chain combines TRBV28 with TRBJ2-6, with D unclear. V was shortened by 2 bases and J by 0 bases, with 5 bases between the two germline ends. The germline CDR1 and CDR2 sequences are MDHEN and SYDVKM. The length of the CDR3 is 15 residues.

The V call is TRBV7-2, the J call TRBJ1-3; 10 positions match TRBD1. CDR3 length equals 17 residues. The V and J ends lost 4 bases and 4 bases, in that order; junction bases with no gene match: 10. Looked up from germline, CDR1 is SGHTA and CDR2 is FQGNSA. The CDR3 DNA reads as TGTGCCAGCAGCTCGCAAGCCGGGACAGGGGCCGGAAACACCATATATTTT. Protein: CASSSQAGTGAGNTIYF.

The rearrangement joins TRBV7-3 to TRBJ2-1; 8 nucleotides align to TRBD1. The CDR3 has 14 residues. Trimming took 1 base from V and 9 from J; bases not matched to a gene: 5. Per the germline V gene, CDR1 is SGHTA and CDR2 is FQGTGA. CDR3 protein: CASSLMQGASEQFF. CDR3 nucleotides: TGTGCCAGCAGCTTAATGCAGGGGGCAAGTGAGCAGTTCTTC.

V and J are TRBV7-3 and TRBJ2-5; D may be TRBD1 (7 bases). From germline, CDR1 is SGHTA and CDR2 FQGTGA. The CDR3 runs 14 residues. V lost 2 bases and J 5 bases, leaving 12 bases between the germline ends. CDR3 residues: CASSLQGGAETQYF. CDR3 bases: TGTGCCAGCAGCTTACAGGGGGGAGCGGAGACCCAGTACTTC.

This clone has just one count. The V call is TRBV28, the J call TRBJ1-4; D gene unclear. The germline V and J ends were trimmed by 6 bases and 8 bases, with 10 bases remaining between them. CDR1 is MDHEN and CDR2 is SYDVKM in the germline V gene. The CDR3 contains 12 residues. The CDR3 here is CASRSLGEKLFF. DNA of the CDR3: TGTGCCAGCAGATCACTAGGGGAAAAACTGTTTTTT.

This chain links TRBV19 with TRBJ2-2, with 10 bases aligning to TRBD1. Germline lookup yields CDR1 LNHDA and CDR2 SQIVND (reference sequence). The trim removed 7 bases at V and 3 bases at J, leaving 11 bases unmatched. CDR3 length: 17 amino acids. CDR3 region: CASTPTTGGMDTGELFF. CDR3 nucleotides: TGTGCCAGTACCCCCACGACAGGGGGCATGGACACCGGGGAGCTGTTTTTT.

This clone was seen a handful of times. This chain joins TRBV19 and TRBJ1-5; the match to TRBD1 covers 8 bases. Germline CDR1 reads LNHDA; CDR2 reads SQIVND (reference sequence). The trim removed 5 bases at V and 9 bases at J, leaving 6 bases unmatched. The CDR3 consists of 13 residues. The CDR3 nucleotides read TGTGCCAGTAGTTCTACAGGGGGGACGCCCCAGCATTTT. It yields the protein CASSSTGGTPQHF.

The gene calls are TRBV28 and TRBJ2-1; TRBD2 matches 10 bases. CDR3 size: 14 residues. V was clipped by 6 bases and J by 9 bases; unmatched bases: 8. Germline CDR1 is MDHEN and CDR2 is SYDVKM. CDR3 DNA: TGTGCCAGCAGGCCGGGACTAGCGTGGGGTGAGCAGTTCTTC. It translates to CASRPGLAWGEQFF.

CDR3 in DNA: TGTGCCAGCAGCGTCTCAGTAGCGGGAGGGCCTGCCAATGAGCAGTTCTTC. Amino acids: CASSVSVAGGPANEQFF. This chain connects TRBV9 to TRBJ2-1; 11 bases are a match to TRBD2. In germline, CDR1 is SGDLS, CDR2 YYNGEE. The length of the CDR3 is 17 residues. Trimming took 2 bases from V and 6 from J; bases not matched to a gene: 10.

The V gene is TRBV5-8, the J gene TRBJ1-5; 8 bases fit TRBD1. Germline CDR1 and CDR2: SGHTS and YDEGEE. The V segment lost 3 bases and the J segment 4 bases; nucleotides outside the gene matches: 6. CDR3 length: 15 residues. The CDR3 loop is CASSSGQGWNQPQHF. The DNA of the CDR3 is TGTGCCAGCAGCTCCGGACAGGGATGGAATCAGCCCCAGCATTTT.

The V and J genes are TRBV6-5 and TRBJ2-7; 9 nucleotides align to TRBD1. The CDR3 is 16 residues long. Trimming at V came to 2 bases and at J to 3 bases, leaving 8 bases not matched to a gene. The germline V gene encodes CDR1 MNHEY and CDR2 SVGAGI. The DNA for the CDR3 is TGTGCCAGCAGTTACATCCCCGGGACAGGGTTCTACGAGCAGTACTTC. The encoded protein is CASSYIPGTGFYEQYF.

V usage is TRBV5-1 and J usage is TRBJ1-5; 9 bases are shared with TRBD1. Germline assignment: CDR1 SGHRS and CDR2 YFSETQ. Trimming cost V 4 bases and J 4 bases; bases outside gene matches: 6. This CDR3 contains 15 residues. CDR3 in amino acids: CASSPGQGMNQPQHF. CDR3 nucleotides: TGCGCCAGCAGCCCTGGACAGGGGATGAATCAGCCCCAGCATTTT.

The chain links TRBV29-1 to TRBJ2-1; a possible D gene is TRBD2 (6 bases). Germline V gives CDR1 SQVTM, CDR2 ANQGSEA. Trimming stripped 5 bases from V and 4 bases from J, with 27 bases between. This CDR3 is 18 amino acids long. This CDR3 reads CSVRHSIRELFLYNEQFF. The CDR3 nucleotides read TGCAGCGTTCGCCACAGCATTCGGGAGCTCTTTCTTTACAATGAGCAGTTCTTC.

The chain combines TRBV10-1 with TRBJ1-1; D may be TRBD1 (6 bases). This CDR3 is 13 amino acids long. Germline assignment: CDR1 WNHNN and CDR2 SYGVQD (reference sequence). Trimming left V 6 bases short and J 4 bases short, with 12 bases between. DNA for the CDR3: TGCGCCAGCAGCCTACAGGGCAGCACTGAAGCTTTCTTT. Its protein is CASSLQGSTEAFF.

This clone occurred once. This chain uses TRBV11-2 with TRBJ2-6; no firm D call. The CDR3 is 15 amino acids. Trimming took 2 bases from V and 3 from J, leaving 8 bases between them. The germline V gene has CDR1 SGHAT and CDR2 FQNNGV. CDR3 region: CASSLIGYGANVLTF. In DNA, the CDR3 is TGTGCCAGCAGCTTAATCGGGTATGGGGCCAACGTCCTGACTTTC.